This T cell receptor (beta chain) was sequenced in a study of cytotoxic CD8 clonotypes in ibrutinib-treated CLL. In this sample, this clone turned up a few times. Data came from immunoSEQ multiplex PCR; TCRdb stores just in-frame clones and leaves some out. The repertoire holds about 21,000 clones, with roughly 72% as singletons. This CDR3 contains 14 residues. Per germline, CDR1 LGHNA and CDR2 YNFKEQ. The V end lost 5 bases, the J end lost 3 bases, and 14 bases lay between the germline ends. Frozen-stored PBMCs produced roughly 2 micrograms of genomic DNA for TCR beta libraries. The sequence was collected from a human donor with chronic lymphocytic leukemia. This chain connects TRBV4-2 to TRBJ2-7, with a tentative D call TRBD1 (5 bases). Here the sequenced sample was PBMCs, taken before ibrutinib treatment. CDR3 residues: CASSYRTKGYEQYF. The CDR3 DNA is TGTGCCAGCAGCTACCGGACAAAAGGCTACGAGCAGTACTTC.